Sequencing of this TCR beta chain was carried out in a study of blood T cells in healthy people across ages. There are 13 residues in the CDR3. The V and J ends lost 0 bases and 2 bases respectively, with 4 bases between them. Germline V CDR1 and CDR2: LNHNV, YYDKDF (reference sequence). Together with a sample-barcoded 5' primer, a J-beta primer mix was included in a second PCR lasting 7 to 11 cycles. Each cDNA molecule was tagged by a template-switch adaptor that had 12 random nucleotides. From the 5' RACE reads, TCRdb called clonotypes with MiXCR, one entry per CDR3 protein. Of roughly 1.9 million distinct CDR3 sequences in the sample, roughly 43% are singletons; the top ten hold more than 20%. All donors came from Russia, were Caucasian and healthy, and spanned ages roughly 6 to 95. Peripheral blood was drawn, roughly 10 milliliters per donor.

The chain uses TRBV15 and TRBJ1-1; D gene uncertain. Sample: blood. The receptor was isolated from a human donor in good health. The CDR3 region has the DNA TGTGCCACCAGCAGAGATCGCAACACTGAAGCTTTCTTT. This codes for CATSRDRNTEAFF.